A selection of T cell receptor beta chains follows, all from one sample in a study of shared clonotypes between healthy human individuals. Clones were sequenced by immunoSEQ multiplex PCR, and TCRdb holds only the in-frame ones, with some missing. The profile covers roughly 86,000 clones, with almost 70% appearing a single time and approximately 50% taken by the ten largest. Sequenced input: memory CD8+ T cells sorted from blood. The receptors originated from a man aged 25-40 years in good health. Each CDR3 is given with its conserved first and last residue. The D gene is left open where the match is weak. The size entry is marked missing in some rows and otherwise reads once, few, many or a size class.

cdr3_nt	cdr3_aa	v_call	j_call	clone_size	d_call
TGTGCCAGCAGCTTGCCTATAGCGGGAGGGGCCACCGAGCAGTACTTC	CASSLPIAGGATEQYF	TRBV5-4	TRBJ2-7	.	TRBD2
TGTGCCAGCAGCTTAGCCTTTGGAGGGAGAGGATACGAGCAGTACTTC	CASSLAFGGRGYEQYF	TRBV11-2	TRBJ2-7	.	.
TGTGCCATCAGGGACAGGGTCGAGCAGTACTTC	CAIRDRVEQYF	TRBV10-3	TRBJ2-7	once	TRBD1
TGTGCCAGTACCCCCGGGGGAAGGGGCCTCTGGCGATTCGCGAACACCGGGGAGCTGTTTTTT	CASTPGGRGLWRFANTGELFF	TRBV19	TRBJ2-2	few	.
TGTGCCAGCAGTTTACCTCCGGGACAGTCTAGGGAGCAGTACTTC	CASSLPPGQSREQYF	TRBV27	TRBJ2-7	.	TRBD1
TGTGCTCTCCACCAGGGGCCTAGCGGGAGGCAGGACTCCTACGAGCAGTACTTC	CALHQGPSGRQDSYEQYF	TRBV12-5	TRBJ2-7	.	TRBD2
TGTGCCAGCAGCGTAGGGAGCGGGAGGGGACAAGAGACCCAGTACTTC	CASSVGSGRGQETQYF	TRBV9	TRBJ2-5	once	TRBD2
TGTGCCAGTAGTAGACAGGGGGCCTACCACGAGCAGTACTTC	CASSRQGAYHEQYF	TRBV19	TRBJ2-7	.	TRBD1
TGTGCCAGCAGTCCCTTCGGGACGGCCAACTACGAGCAGTACTTC	CASSPFGTANYEQYF	TRBV6-1	TRBJ2-7	.	.
TGTGCCAGCAGCCAACAGGGGCCTACCTACAATGAGCAGTTCTTC	CASSQQGPTYNEQFF	TRBV6-5	TRBJ2-1	.	TRBD1
TGTGCCAGCAGCCCCACTAGCGGGAGGACCGGGGAGCTGTTTTTT	CASSPTSGRTGELFF	TRBV5-4	TRBJ2-2	.	TRBD2
TGTGCCAGCAGTGAAGCAACCGTGAACTATGGCTACACCTTC	CASSEATVNYGYTF	TRBV6-1	TRBJ1-2	few	.
TGTGCCAGCAGTGATGGGACTAGCGGGAGCGGCTACGAGCAGTACTTC	CASSDGTSGSGYEQYF	TRBV2	TRBJ2-7	.	TRBD2
TGTGCCAGCAGTTTATACGACTTTCGGGTACTAGCGGGACCCTACAATGAGCAGTTCTTC	CASSLYDFRVLAGPYNEQFF	TRBV28	TRBJ2-1	.	TRBD2
TGTGCCAGCAGTTTAAGTCTTCCAGGCTCTAATGAAAAACTGTTTTTT	CASSLSLPGSNEKLFF	TRBV27	TRBJ1-4	.	.
TGTGCCAGCAGCAAAAGTGGTCCCTGGCAGGGTGCTGAAGCTTTCTTT	CASSKSGPWQGAEAFF	TRBV14	TRBJ1-1	.	.
TGCGCCAGCAGCGGTACTGGGGATGGGCAAGAGACCCAGTACTTC	CASSGTGDGQETQYF	TRBV4-1	TRBJ2-5	.	.
TGTGCCAGCTCACCGACCGCAACGGACAGAGGTCCTAGCACAGATACGCAGTATTTT	CASSPTATDRGPSTDTQYF	TRBV18	TRBJ2-3	.	.
TGTGCCACCGATAGACGCCCCGGGGCCGGGGAGCTGTTTTTT	CATDRRPGAGELFF	TRBV15	TRBJ2-2	.	.
TGTGCCAGCAGTCAGATAGCGGGAGGGCCGGGGGAGCAGTACTTC	CASSQIAGGPGEQYF	TRBV6-6	TRBJ2-7	.	TRBD2
TGTGCCAGCAGCTTGGGGGCCGTGGTAGCTGGGGGAGACGAGCAGTACTTC	CASSLGAVVAGGDEQYF	TRBV7-9	TRBJ2-7	once	.
TGTGCCAGCAGCCCGGTCTTTACTATCTACGAGCAGTACTTC	CASSPVFTIYEQYF	TRBV14	TRBJ2-7	few	.
TGTGCCTGGACCAGGGGGGGCGGTGAAAAACTGTTTTTT	CAWTRGGGEKLFF	TRBV30	TRBJ1-4	.	TRBD1
TGTGCCAGCACTCTCCAGGGGGCTAACACTGAAGCTTTCTTT	CASTLQGANTEAFF	TRBV2	TRBJ1-1	.	TRBD1
TGTGCCAGTAGTATCAGCCTGACTGGCACCGGGGAGCTGTTTTTT	CASSISLTGTGELFF	TRBV19	TRBJ2-2	.	.
TGTGCCAGCAGCTTAATTGAGGGTTTGAACACTGAAGCTTTCTTT	CASSLIEGLNTEAFF	TRBV7-8	TRBJ1-1	.	.
TGCGCCAGCAGTGAGACGGACAGCTACGAGCAGTACTTC	CASSETDSYEQYF	TRBV10-2	TRBJ2-7	many	.
TGTGCCAGCAGTGAATATGAGGGGGACAACCCAGAGAGCCAGTACTTC	CASSEYEGDNPESQYF	TRBV25-1	TRBJ2-5	once	.
TGCGCCAGCAGCGACCGACTAGCGGGAGGGTCCGAGCAGTACTTC	CASSDRLAGGSEQYF	TRBV5-1	TRBJ2-7	.	TRBD2
TGTGCCAGTAGTGTCCGGACAGGGTCCCCGACAGATACGCAGTATTTT	CASSVRTGSPTDTQYF	TRBV19	TRBJ2-3	.	TRBD1
TGTGCCAGCAGCAACCCCGGGACAGGGGTAAATGAGCAGTTCTTC	CASSNPGTGVNEQFF	TRBV5-4	TRBJ2-1	once	TRBD1
TGTGCCAGCAGCCTACAAGCGGGAGGGTCCACAGATACGCAGTATTTT	CASSLQAGGSTDTQYF	TRBV5-5	TRBJ2-3	.	TRBD2
TGCGCCAGCAGTGAGGGACAGAGTCCCCAGCATTTT	CASSEGQSPQHF	TRBV10-2	TRBJ1-5	.	.
TGCGCCAGCTGGACTAGCGGGGTATCCTACGAGCAGTACTTC	CASWTSGVSYEQYF	TRBV10-2	TRBJ2-7	.	TRBD2
TGTGCCAGCAGCTTAACAGGTCGGGTTAATCAGCCCCAGCATTTT	CASSLTGRVNQPQHF	TRBV7-2	TRBJ1-5	.	.
TGTGCCAGCAGCTTACGGAGCCCAGAGGCCGGGGAGCTGTTTTTT	CASSLRSPEAGELFF	TRBV7-6	TRBJ2-2	.	.
TGTGCCAGCAGCTTAGGCCTGGGTGAGAACTATGGCTACACCTTC	CASSLGLGENYGYTF	TRBV11-2	TRBJ1-2	.	.
TGTGCCAGCAGTTTTTGGACTAGCGGGAAACTTGAGCAGTTCTTC	CASSFWTSGKLEQFF	TRBV6-5	TRBJ2-1	.	TRBD2
TGTGCCAGTACTCCCGGAGGAAGTGGAAGGGCCTACAATGAGCAGTTCTTC	CASTPGGSGRAYNEQFF	TRBV19	TRBJ2-1	once	.
TGTGCCTGGAGCGGAGATAAGACTATCCTGACTAGCAGGATAGCAGATACGCAGTATTTT	CAWSGDKTILTSRIADTQYF	TRBV30	TRBJ2-3	.	TRBD2
TGTGCCAGCAGTTACTCTATCCCAGCCGGCCAAGAGACCCAGTACTTC	CASSYSIPAGQETQYF	TRBV6-5	TRBJ2-5	.	.
TGTGCCAGCAGTCCTTCGCCTGGCTACACCTTC	CASSPSPGYTF	TRBV6-6	TRBJ1-2	few	.
TGTGCCAGCAGGCGGGTCACAGGGGGAGTCACCGGGGAGCTGTTTTTT	CASRRVTGGVTGELFF	TRBV5-4	TRBJ2-2	.	TRBD1
TGTGCCAGCAGCCCCACAGGGTTAGGGGTGTTGGGCTACGAGCAGTACTTC	CASSPTGLGVLGYEQYF	TRBV11-2	TRBJ2-7	.	.
TGTGCCAGCAGCTTGAAACGGCAGAGCTATGGCTACACCTTC	CASSLKRQSYGYTF	TRBV5-6	TRBJ1-2	.	.
TGTGCCAGCAGTGCTCCCCAGCAAGGTCCAGGGTACGAGCAGTACTTC	CASSAPQQGPGYEQYF	TRBV25-1	TRBJ2-7	.	.
TGTGCCAGCAGCATAGTCCCGGGACAGGGGATGAACACTGAAGCTTTCTTT	CASSIVPGQGMNTEAFF	TRBV7-9	TRBJ1-1	once	TRBD1
TGTGCCAGCAGCCCCTTAGCCAGCTCTGGGGCCAACGTCCTGACTTTC	CASSPLASSGANVLTF	TRBV7-6	TRBJ2-6	.	.
TGCGCCAGCAGTGAGTCGAATTTGGACTCTAGCACAGATACGCAGTATTTT	CASSESNLDSSTDTQYF	TRBV10-1	TRBJ2-3	once	.
TGTGCCAGCAGCCTTCGAGTCGTTTTCTTC	CASSLRVVFF	TRBV11-2	TRBJ2-1	.	.
TGTGCCAGCAGCCACTATACACTAAACCCGTTGTCAGGGGGTCCCTCCTACGAGCAGTACTTC	CASSHYTLNPLSGGPSYEQYF	TRBV7-6	TRBJ2-7	.	TRBD1
TGCGCCAGCAGCCCCGGGACAGGGGTATGGGCAGATACGCAGTATTTT	CASSPGTGVWADTQYF	TRBV4-3	TRBJ2-3	once	TRBD1
TGTGCCAGCAGCCCCCCAAGAGGACTAGCGGCCTACGAGCAGTACTTC	CASSPPRGLAAYEQYF	TRBV11-2	TRBJ2-7	few	TRBD2
TGTGCCAGCAGGCGGTATTACGAGCAGTACTTC	CASRRYYEQYF	TRBV7-8	TRBJ2-7	.	.
TGTGCCAGCAGCTTATTTCGCCCAAGCAACACCGGGGAGCTGTTTTTT	CASSLFRPSNTGELFF	TRBV7-8	TRBJ2-2	.	.